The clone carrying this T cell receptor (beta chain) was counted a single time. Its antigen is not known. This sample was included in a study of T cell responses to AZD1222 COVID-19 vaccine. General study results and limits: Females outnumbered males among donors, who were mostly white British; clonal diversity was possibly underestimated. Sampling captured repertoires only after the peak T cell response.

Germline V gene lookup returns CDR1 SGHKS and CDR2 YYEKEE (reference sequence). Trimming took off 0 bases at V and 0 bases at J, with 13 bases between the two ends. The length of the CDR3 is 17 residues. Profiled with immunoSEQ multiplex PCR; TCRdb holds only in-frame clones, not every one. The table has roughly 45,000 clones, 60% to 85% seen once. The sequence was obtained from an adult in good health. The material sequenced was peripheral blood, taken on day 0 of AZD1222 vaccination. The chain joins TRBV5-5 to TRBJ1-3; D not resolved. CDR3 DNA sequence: TGTGCCAGCAGCTTGGCTCATTTGGGCAGCTCTGGAAACACCATATATTTT. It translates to CASSLAHLGSSGNTIYF.